The 16 T cell receptor beta chains in this list originate from one sample, sequenced in a study of CD8+CD57+ T cells in acquired aplastic anemia. Patients included in sequencing had previously demonstrated CD8+CD57+ cell expansion by flow cytometry. Researchers used genomic DNA as the template to profile TCR beta VDJ and CDR3. One entry per CDR3 protein results from TCRdb running MiXCR on the reads. The table records about 470,000 distinct CDR3 sequences, approximately 32% of them present only once. Sequenced input: sorted CD4+, CD8+, or CD8+CD57+ T cells (not recorded which) from PBMCs. Every receptor here comes from a human donor with aplastic anemia.

In this sample, this clonotype turned up a few times. One end of the junction does not line up with germline, which may come from a read error. This chain joins TRBV10-2 and TRBJ1-5; 7 bases align to TRBD1. This CDR3 region has 8 residues. The V gene's germline CDR1 is WSHSY and CDR2 SAAADI. CDR3 bases: TGCGCCAGCACTCGACAGGGTTTT. As protein: CASTRQGF.

This clonotype was picked up many times. The V call is TRBV6-1, the J call TRBJ1-2; D is unclear. The CDR3 loop spans 12 amino acids. The germline CDR1 and CDR2 sequences are MNHNS and SASEGT. Trimming pared 6 bases from V and 6 bases from J, leaving 11 bases between. The CDR3 sequence: CASRETDHGYTF. The CDR3 DNA follows: TGTGCCAGCAGGGAGACGGACCATGGCTACACCTTC.

As to this clonotype: No conserved phenylalanine or tryptophan is present at the end of the CDR3, so a read error is the likely explanation. The DNA is omitted, as the CDR3 cannot be located on it reliably, and the CDR3 follows TCRdb's listing. This chain uses TRBV2 with TRBJ1-6. Germline CDR1 and CDR2: SNHLY and FYNNEI. The CDR3 has 8 residues if both end residues are counted. The chain's CDR3 is CASSEETS.

This clonotype was seen repeatedly, ten times or more. This chain connects TRBV7-2 to TRBJ1-6; a possible D gene is TRBD1 (5 bases). The CDR3 is 16 residues long. CDR1 SGHTA and CDR2 FQGNSA come from the germline V gene. Trimming cost V 6 bases and J 9 bases, with 21 bases left between them. This CDR3 reads CASRHATTRDFSPLHF. For the CDR3, the DNA is TGTGCCAGCAGACATGCCACCACCAGGGATTTTTCACCCCTCCACTTT.

This chain links TRBV9 with TRBJ2-5; 8 bases agree with TRBD1. V lost 0 bases and J lost 7; bases outside the gene matches: 14. Germline V gene sequence: CDR1 SGDLS, CDR2 YYNGEE. The CDR3 is 17 amino acids. The CDR3 DNA reads as TGTGCCAGCAGCGTAGTCCCAGGGGGCGGTGGTGAGGTGACCCAGTACTTC. Residues: CASSVVPGGGGEVTQYF. Full variable domain (missing parts from reference TRBV9 and TRBJ2-5): DSGVTQTPKHLITATGQRVTLRCSPRSGDLSVYWYQQSLDQGLQFLIQYYNGEERAKGNILERFSAQQFPDLHSELNLSSLELGDSALYFCASSVVPGGGGEVTQYFGPGTRLLVL.

In this sample, this clonotype turned up many times. This chain connects TRBV4-3 to TRBJ1-5; tentatively, D is TRBD1 (5 bases). The CDR3 runs to 13 residues. In germline, CDR1 is LGHNA, CDR2 YSLEER. V lost 3 bases and J lost 6, with 9 bases in between. Here the CDR3 reads CASSQGTLQPQHF. CDR3 bases: TGCGCCAGCAGCCAGGGGACGCTTCAGCCCCAGCATTTT.

This chain connects TRBV5-1 to TRBJ1-1, with D possibly being TRBD1 (5 bases). Germline CDR1 reads SGHRS; CDR2 reads YFSETQ. The CDR3 is 12 amino acids. V was trimmed by 0 bases and J by 7 bases, leaving 7 bases between them. CDR3 coding DNA: TGCGCCAGCAGCTTGGGGACATTTGAAGCTTTCTTT. Its protein product is CASSLGTFEAFF.

This chain links TRBV10-3 with TRBJ1-1; TRBD1 matches at 9 bases. The length of the CDR3 is 13 residues. Losses at the gene ends were 10 bases for V and 5 bases for J; bases not matched to a gene: 8. The germline V gene encodes CDR1 ENHRY and CDR2 SYGVKD. The CDR3 loop reads CATRAGTGTEAFF. The CDR3, as DNA: TGTGCCACCCGAGCCGGGACAGGGACTGAAGCTTTCTTT.

This sequence joins TRBV18 and TRBJ1-1; D is possibly TRBD1 (6 bases). V lost 5 bases and J 0 bases, leaving 13 bases between the germline ends. The V gene's germline CDR1 is KGHSH and CDR2 LQKENI. This CDR3 region has 15 residues. The CDR3 nucleotides are TGTGCCAGCTCAAACGAGGAGGGGGTGAACACTGAAGCTTTCTTT. Translation: CASSNEEGVNTEAFF.

This clonotype came up many times. The chain is built from TRBV5-6 and TRBJ1-5, with D perhaps matching TRBD1 (6 bases). The germline V and J ends were trimmed by 2 bases and 4 bases, with 10 bases remaining between them. Germline V CDR1 and CDR2: SGHDT, YYEEEE. The CDR3 is 14 residues long. CDR3 sequence (DNA): TGTGCCAGCAGCTTCGGACAGCAAAATCAGCCCCAGCATTTT. It is translated as CASSFGQQNQPQHF.

This clonotype has just a few counts. V usage is TRBV20-1 and J usage is TRBJ2-3; 13 nucleotides line up with TRBD2. Germline V gene lookup returns CDR1 DFQATT and CDR2 SNEGSKA (reference sequence). V gave up 6 bases and J gave up 1 base; unmatched junction bases: 4. The CDR3 has 15 amino acids. The CDR3, as DNA: TGCAGTGCCGACGGGACTAGCGGGGGCACAGATACGCAGTATTTT. Translated, it gives CSADGTSGGTDTQYF.

In this sample, this clonotype turned up a few times. J is TRBJ2-7 and V is TRBV12-3 or TRBV12-4; no reliable D call. This CDR3 has 13 amino acids. V was cut by 2 bases and J by 4 bases, with 9 bases left in between. The CDR3 nucleotides are TGTGCCAGCAGTTTACGGTCCCAATACGAGCAGTACTTC. Protein: CASSLRSQYEQYF.

In the case of this clonotype: A much larger clone lies a single base off, so this may be a read error. V and J are TRBV9 and TRBJ1-2; D unresolved. The CDR3 is 14 amino acids. V lost 0 bases and J lost 7, with 13 bases in between. The germline V gene has CDR1 SGDLS and CDR2 YYNGEE. CDR3 DNA: TGTGCCAGCAGCGTAGAAAGGTTACACGGTGGCTACACCTTC. This gives the protein CASSVERLHGGYTF.

The rearrangement links TRBV25-1 to TRBJ1-6, with 7 nucleotides matching TRBD1. Germline V lookup: CDR1 MGHDK, CDR2 SYGVNS. This CDR3 contains 16 residues. V lost 5 bases and J lost 8; bases outside the gene matches: 12. The CDR3 bases are TGTGCCAGCAGTTACACACAGGGGTCTAGGGATTCACCCCTCCACTTT. It encodes CASSYTQGSRDSPLHF. The whole variable domain, remainder taken from reference TRBV25-1 and TRBJ1-6, is EADIYQTPRYLVIGTGKKITLECSQTMGHDKMYWYQQDPGMELHLIHYSYGVNSTEKGDLSSESTVSRIRTEHFPLTLESARPSHTSQYLCASSYTQGSRDSPLHFGNGTRLTVT.

The table lists this clonotype with a few counts. J is TRBJ2-3 and V is TRBV6-5; D is perhaps TRBD2 (6 bases). Germline-derived CDR1 and CDR2 are MNHEY and SVGAGI. V shed 2 bases and J shed 2 bases, with 11 bases lying between them. This CDR3 spans 15 amino acids. The CDR3 region is CASSYGGDSTDTQYF. CDR3 DNA sequence: TGTGCCAGCAGTTACGGTGGGGACTCCACAGATACGCAGTATTTT.

This clonotype was seen a few times. At one boundary the junction diverges from the germline segment, which might be a read error. The chain combines TRBV10-3 with TRBJ2-7; unclear D gene. In germline, CDR1 is ENHRY, CDR2 SYGVKD. This CDR3 comprises 15 residues. CDR3 sequence: CASSESVVVRNEQYF. The CDR3 DNA reads TGTGCCAGCAGTGAGTCTGTGGTGGTCCGGAACGAGCAGTACTTC.